Each of the 5 T cell receptor beta chains below was sequenced from the same sample in a study of vaccination and CD4 T cells after COVID-19. Treatment given: approximately nine-day PBMC culture with coronavirus spike peptide pools or control peptides (ViraFEST assay). Cultured CD4+ T cells had their DNA profiled by the Oncomine TCR Beta short-read assay. TCRdb ran MiXCR on the PCR reads and lists one entry per CDR3 protein. This table has 7,000 or so distinct CDR3 sequences, about 70% appearing once. These receptors lack a known antigen. Sample: CD4+ T cells from blood, cultured in vitro. These receptors were taken from a human donor who had recovered from COVID-19.

V gene TRBV7-2 combines with J gene TRBJ2-2; D call uncertain. The CDR3 totals 13 residues. V was trimmed by 4 bases and J by 6 bases, leaving 9 bases between them. Per germline, CDR1 SGHTA and CDR2 FQGNSA. DNA of the CDR3: TGTGCCAGCAGCTCGCCCGGGCCCGGGGAGCTGTTTTTT. Its protein is CASSSPGPGELFF.

The chain employs TRBV7-2 and TRBJ1-2; D might be TRBD1 (5 bases). The CDR3 runs 14 residues. Deletions cut 5 bases from V and 4 bases from J, with 14 bases between. CDR1 and CDR2 (germline): SGHTA, FQGNSA. CDR3 sequence: CASSASPGRYGYTF. The CDR3 DNA reads as TGTGCCAGCAGCGCGAGCCCGGGACGCTATGGCTACACCTTC.

In this sample, this clonotype turned up a few times. The J gene is TRBJ1-2, the V gene TRBV11-3; perhaps TRBD1 as D (5 bases). Germline CDR1 is SGHNT and CDR2 is YENEEA. CDR3 length equals 13 residues. V was cut by 0 bases and J by 8 bases, with 10 bases left in between. In DNA form, the CDR3 reads TGTGCCAGCAGCTTAGATGGGGCCGGCGGCTACACCTTC. Translating it yields CASSLDGAGGYTF.

This clonotype showed up just a few times. V usage is TRBV10-3 and J usage is TRBJ2-4; D may be TRBD2 (6 bases). Looked up from germline, CDR1 is ENHRY and CDR2 is SYGVKD. There are 13 residues in the CDR3. Trimming pared 5 bases from V and 11 bases from J, leaving 16 bases between. The CDR3 sequence is CAISPGLSGFQYF. The DNA of the CDR3 is TGTGCCATCAGTCCGGGACTGTCGGGGTTTCAGTACTTC.

The sample holds one count of this clonotype. The chain uses TRBV6-5 and TRBJ1-3; D call uncertain. Trimming left V 2 bases short and J 0 bases short, with 2 bases between. The CDR3 consists of 13 residues. Germline CDR1 and CDR2: MNHEY and SVGAGI. The CDR3 region has the DNA TGTGCCAGCAGTTACCTCTCTGGAAACACCATATATTTT. It translates to CASSYLSGNTIYF.